This T cell receptor beta chain was sequenced during a study of T cells in Graves' hyperthyroidism and ophthalmopathy. CDR3 length: 15 residues. With V trimmed by 2 bases and J by 2 bases, 4 bases remained unmatched. The V gene's germline CDR1 is SGHRS and CDR2 YFSETQ. Researchers amplified the TCR beta CDR3 regions from RNA transcripts. Primed by the HTBI set, a first-round RT-PCR was run on the TCR CDR3. In TCRdb, the multiplex PCR reads were re-called with MiXCR into one record per CDR3 protein. The data hold over 250,000 distinct CDR3 sequences, with roughly 13% observed a single time. This clonotype was observed at least ten times. Antigen specificity is unknown. The study, taken as a whole, reports: Most expanded thyroid clonotypes above 0.001 also appeared in blood.

The PBMCs were sourced from fresh peripheral blood (more than 8.5 ml). This clonotype originated in a woman aged 40-49 years with Graves' ophthalmopathy. The sequencing sample was made of blood. The gene calls are TRBV5-1 and TRBJ1-3; the match to TRBD1 covers 7 bases. CDR3 bases: TGCGCCAGCAGCTTTACAGGGGAGCCTGGAAACACCATATATTTT. This codes for CASSFTGEPGNTIYF.